A selection of T cell receptor beta chains follows, all from one sample in a study of T cell changes during pregnancy in multiple sclerosis. Generated by immunoSEQ multiplex PCR, the TCRdb table keeps only in-frame clones and is missing some. The sample records more than 90,000 clones, 80% to 95% being singletons. The specimen comprised peripheral blood, sampled in the third trimester of pregnancy. These receptors originate from a female donor with multiple sclerosis, enrolled in a pregnancy study. The CDR3 runs from the conserved cysteine through the conserved F or W. Fields, in order: D gene, J gene, V gene, clone size, CDR3 DNA, CDR3 protein. D genes are given only for firm matches. Clone size is stated in some rows and not others, as once, few, many or a class when expanded.

D gene: TRBD1
J gene: TRBJ1-5
V gene: TRBV10-2
clone size: NA
CDR3 DNA: TGCGCCAGCAGTGGGGACAGGACTAATCAGCCCCAGCATTTT
CDR3 protein: CASSGDRTNQPQHF

D gene: TRBD2
J gene: TRBJ2-1
V gene: TRBV2
clone size: NA
CDR3 DNA: TGTGCCAGCAGTGAAATAACAGGCGGGAGGGCAGGGGGTGAGCAGTTCTTC
CDR3 protein: CASSEITGGRAGGEQFF

D gene: TRBD1
J gene: TRBJ2-1
V gene: TRBV6-4
clone size: NA
CDR3 DNA: TGTGCCAGCAGTGACGGGTCGGGACAGGGACACAATGAGCAGTTCTTC
CDR3 protein: CASSDGSGQGHNEQFF

D gene: NA
J gene: TRBJ2-5
V gene: TRBV6-6
clone size: NA
CDR3 DNA: TGTGCCAGCAGTTACACCAGGGGCCCCAGGGAGACCCAGTACTTC
CDR3 protein: CASSYTRGPRETQYF

D gene: NA
J gene: TRBJ1-3
V gene: TRBV28
clone size: NA
CDR3 DNA: TGTGCCAGCAGTTTGGCCCAGGGAAACACCATATATTTT
CDR3 protein: CASSLAQGNTIYF

D gene: TRBD2
J gene: TRBJ2-2
V gene: TRBV9
clone size: NA
CDR3 DNA: TGTGCCAGCAGCTTATCTAGCGGGGCTAACACCGGGGAGCTGTTTTTT
CDR3 protein: CASSLSSGANTGELFF

D gene: NA
J gene: TRBJ2-7
V gene: TRBV27
clone size: NA
CDR3 DNA: TGTGCCAGCAGTCCCTCGACAGGCTCCTACGAGCAGTACTTC
CDR3 protein: CASSPSTGSYEQYF

D gene: TRBD2
J gene: TRBJ2-1
V gene: TRBV7-8
clone size: NA
CDR3 DNA: TGTGCCAGCAGCTTTGCGACTAGCGACCCCAACAATGAGCAGTTCTTC
CDR3 protein: CASSFATSDPNNEQFF

D gene: TRBD1
J gene: TRBJ2-1
V gene: TRBV13
clone size: NA
CDR3 DNA: TGTGCCAGCAGCCCACCGGGACAGGGATACTCGAATGAGCAGTTCTTC
CDR3 protein: CASSPPGQGYSNEQFF

D gene: NA
J gene: TRBJ1-3
V gene: TRBV6-1
clone size: NA
CDR3 DNA: TGTGCCACCGAACAGGGAAACACCATATATTTT
CDR3 protein: CATEQGNTIYF

D gene: NA
J gene: TRBJ2-2
V gene: TRBV6-5
clone size: NA
CDR3 DNA: TGTGCCAGCACCTCCAACTCGATCACCGGGGAGCTGTTTTTT
CDR3 protein: CASTSNSITGELFF

D gene: NA
J gene: TRBJ2-7
V gene: TRBV15
clone size: NA
CDR3 DNA: TGTGCCACCAGCAGAGGGGGGACACCTACCTACGAGCAGTACTTC
CDR3 protein: CATSRGGTPTYEQYF

D gene: TRBD1
J gene: TRBJ1-5
V gene: TRBV6-6
clone size: NA
CDR3 DNA: TGTGCCAGCAGTAACCCGGACAGGGCAGGTCAGCCCCAGCATTTT
CDR3 protein: CASSNPDRAGQPQHF

D gene: NA
J gene: TRBJ1-1
V gene: TRBV4-2
clone size: few
CDR3 DNA: TGTGCCAGCAGCCAAGATAGCGTCAGAGGGGCTTTCTTT
CDR3 protein: CASSQDSVRGAFF

D gene: TRBD2
J gene: TRBJ2-7
V gene: TRBV4-1
clone size: NA
CDR3 DNA: TGCGCCAGCAGTCATGGGACTAGCGGAAGCACCCCCTACGAGCAGTACTTC
CDR3 protein: CASSHGTSGSTPYEQYF

D gene: NA
J gene: TRBJ1-4
V gene: TRBV30
clone size: NA
CDR3 DNA: TGTGCCTGGAGTGAATCGAGGACAGTCAATGAAAAACTGTTTTTT
CDR3 protein: CAWSESRTVNEKLFF

D gene: TRBD1
J gene: TRBJ2-3
V gene: TRBV6-1
clone size: NA
CDR3 DNA: TGTGCCAGCACTAGAGGACAGGGGGCGTCAGATACGCAGTATTTT
CDR3 protein: CASTRGQGASDTQYF

D gene: TRBD1
J gene: TRBJ1-4
V gene: TRBV5-1
clone size: NA
CDR3 DNA: TGCGCCAGCAGCCATGGACAGGCCAGAAATGAAAAACTGTTTTTT
CDR3 protein: CASSHGQARNEKLFF

D gene: TRBD1
J gene: TRBJ1-2
V gene: TRBV25-1
clone size: NA
CDR3 DNA: TGTGCCAGCAGTGAATTTGGGAGGACAGGGGACGGCTACACCTTC
CDR3 protein: CASSEFGRTGDGYTF

D gene: NA
J gene: TRBJ1-2
V gene: TRBV29-1
clone size: NA
CDR3 DNA: TGCAGCGTTTGGAGCTATGGCTACACCTTC
CDR3 protein: CSVWSYGYTF

D gene: TRBD1
J gene: TRBJ2-5
V gene: TRBV5-1
clone size: NA
CDR3 DNA: TGCGCCAGCAGCATAGATAGGACAGGGGGGAGACGGCAAGAGACCCAGTACTTC
CDR3 protein: CASSIDRTGGRRQETQYF

D gene: NA
J gene: TRBJ1-2
V gene: TRBV7-5
clone size: NA
CDR3 DNA: TGTGTCAGAAGCTTAGAAGTGCAGGGTGATGGCTACACCTTC
CDR3 protein: CVRSLEVQGDGYTF

D gene: NA
J gene: TRBJ1-2
V gene: TRBV20-1
clone size: NA
CDR3 DNA: TGCAGTGCTAGTCTGGGGCATGGCTACACCTTC
CDR3 protein: CSASLGHGYTF

D gene: NA
J gene: TRBJ2-1
V gene: TRBV11-2
clone size: NA
CDR3 DNA: TGTGCCAGCAGCTTAGAGGTAGCAGGGGCCTACAATGAGCAGTTCTTC
CDR3 protein: CASSLEVAGAYNEQFF

D gene: NA
J gene: TRBJ1-2
V gene: TRBV30
clone size: NA
CDR3 DNA: TGTGCCTGGACCGGGGGGGGTAACTATGGCTACACCTTC
CDR3 protein: CAWTGGGNYGYTF

D gene: TRBD1
J gene: TRBJ1-6
V gene: TRBV27
clone size: NA
CDR3 DNA: TGTGCCAGCAGGCGAGCTACCGGGACAGGGGATCGGGGGGTTTCACCCCTCCACTTT
CDR3 protein: CASRRATGTGDRGVSPLHF

D gene: TRBD2
J gene: TRBJ2-1
V gene: TRBV7-9
clone size: once
CDR3 DNA: TGTGCCAGCAGCTTAGGACTAGCGGGAATCCTTTCAGGTGAGCAGTTCTTC
CDR3 protein: CASSLGLAGILSGEQFF

D gene: NA
J gene: TRBJ2-2
V gene: TRBV5-1
clone size: NA
CDR3 DNA: TGCGCCAGCAGCCCGGTGAACGAGGAGCTGTTTTTT
CDR3 protein: CASSPVNEELFF

D gene: TRBD2
J gene: TRBJ2-2
V gene: TRBV27
clone size: NA
CDR3 DNA: TGTGCCAGCAGTTTTGAGACTAGCCGAGGCGGGGAGCTGTTTTTT
CDR3 protein: CASSFETSRGGELFF

D gene: TRBD1
J gene: TRBJ1-2
V gene: TRBV7-2
clone size: NA
CDR3 DNA: TGTGCCAGCAGCTTAGCCGGGACAGGGGATGGCTACACCTTC
CDR3 protein: CASSLAGTGDGYTF

D gene: TRBD1
J gene: TRBJ1-2
V gene: TRBV5-8
clone size: NA
CDR3 DNA: TGTGCCAGCAGCGGGGGACAGCGCTATGGCTACACCTTC
CDR3 protein: CASSGGQRYGYTF

D gene: TRBD2
J gene: TRBJ2-1
V gene: TRBV4-1
clone size: NA
CDR3 DNA: TGCGCCAGCAGCCAGGTTAGCGGGAGGGCCGGGTACAATGAGCAGTTCTTC
CDR3 protein: CASSQVSGRAGYNEQFF

D gene: TRBD1
J gene: TRBJ2-7
V gene: TRBV7-3
clone size: NA
CDR3 DNA: TGTGCCAGCAGCCCGCGACAGGGGGGCTACGAGCAGTACTTC
CDR3 protein: CASSPRQGGYEQYF

D gene: TRBD1
J gene: TRBJ1-5
V gene: TRBV30
clone size: NA
CDR3 DNA: TGTGCCTGGAGCTCAGGACAGGGATCACAGCCCCAGCATTTT
CDR3 protein: CAWSSGQGSQPQHF

D gene: TRBD1
J gene: TRBJ1-1
V gene: TRBV5-3
clone size: NA
CDR3 DNA: TGTGCCAGGTCCGATCCGGGACAGGCCATGAACACTGAAGCTTTCTTT
CDR3 protein: CARSDPGQAMNTEAFF

D gene: NA
J gene: TRBJ2-1
V gene: TRBV7-3
clone size: NA
CDR3 DNA: TGTGCCAGCAGCTTCCAGGGGGGAGCCTCCTACAATGAGCAGTTCTTC
CDR3 protein: CASSFQGGASYNEQFF

D gene: NA
J gene: TRBJ1-2
V gene: TRBV7-8
clone size: once
CDR3 DNA: TGTGCCAGCAGCTTAGATTGGGGCGGCTACACCTTC
CDR3 protein: CASSLDWGGYTF

D gene: NA
J gene: TRBJ1-2
V gene: TRBV5-6
clone size: NA
CDR3 DNA: TGTGCCAGCAGCACGAACAGCTATGGCTACACCTTC
CDR3 protein: CASSTNSYGYTF

D gene: NA
J gene: TRBJ2-2
V gene: TRBV18
clone size: NA
CDR3 DNA: TGTGCCAGCTCACTCGACAGACCCAACACCGGGGAGCTGTTTTTT
CDR3 protein: CASSLDRPNTGELFF

D gene: NA
J gene: TRBJ2-3
V gene: TRBV5-1
clone size: NA
CDR3 DNA: TGCGCCAGCAGCTTGGTGGGGGGGGCCCCCACAGATACGCAGTATTTT
CDR3 protein: CASSLVGGAPTDTQYF

D gene: TRBD2
J gene: TRBJ2-3
V gene: TRBV6-4
clone size: once
CDR3 DNA: TGTGCCAGCAGTGACTCTGCGGGGGGCAGCACAGATACGCAGTATTTT
CDR3 protein: CASSDSAGGSTDTQYF